This TCR beta chain derives from a study of CD8 T cells in ankylosing spondylitis. Germline V gene sequence: CDR1 GTSNPN, CDR2 SVGIG (reference sequence). The CDR3 length is 13 residues. V lost 2 bases and J lost 7, with 11 bases in between. Study outcomes and limitations: Typical of ankylosing spondylitis blood, it appeared, was a TCR beta motif of eight highly homologous variants.

One entry per CDR3 protein, called by TCRdb with MiXCR from the 5' RACE reads. The sample carries some 800,000 distinct CDR3 sequences, approximately 12% recorded once. A few counts support this clonotype. The antigen is unknown. The chain links TRBV30 to TRBJ2-2; perhaps TRBD1 as D (6 bases). The sample consisted of blood, either unsorted or a sorted T cell fraction (not recorded which). The clonotype originates from a male donor with ankylosing spondylitis. The CDR3 DNA sequence: TGTGCCTGGAGTCTAAACAGGGACGGGGAGCTGTTTTTT. Its protein product is CAWSLNRDGELFF.